A single sample is the source of the 21 T cell receptor beta chains below, sequenced in a study of quantifying T cell responses using KT2 cells. Study-wide background: Reverse transcription used primers in the TCR alpha and beta constant regions.

The cDNA 3' end received a ligated oligonucleotide with a UMI. The first PCR ran approximately 4 cycles with an equimolar RC1.1 and RC1.2 beta primer mix. TCRdb called the UMI-ligation and nested PCR reads again in MiXCR, with one record for every CDR3 protein. The sample has approximately 43,000 distinct CDR3 sequences, 15% to 20% seen once. Sequenced material: PBMCs spiked with cells of the T cell clone KT2. The receptors were sampled from a human donor.

The chain recombines TRBV6-2 or TRBV6-3 with TRBJ1-1, with D uncertain. This CDR3 contains 14 residues. V dropped 1 base and J dropped 6 bases, with 12 bases sitting between them. Germline V gene lookup returns CDR1 MNHEY and CDR2 SVGEGT. The CDR3 sequence is CASSYLGRSSEAFF. CDR3 nucleotides: TGTGCCAGCAGTTACTTGGGGAGAAGTTCTGAAGCTTTCTTT.

This clonotype was seen a handful of times. The chain links TRBV6-1 to TRBJ2-3; possibly TRBD2 for D (5 bases). Germline CDR1 is MNHNS and CDR2 is SASEGT. This CDR3 contains 11 residues. Trimming shortened V by 6 bases and J by 6 bases, and 7 bases separated the two germline ends. The CDR3 nucleotides read TGTGCCAGCAGGGAGGTTGATACGCAGTATTTT. Translation gives CASREVDTQYF.

The chain uses TRBV6-6 and TRBJ2-1; D is ambiguous. Trimming shortened V by 2 bases and J by 7 bases, and 3 bases separated the two germline ends. CDR1 is MNHNY and CDR2 is SVGAGI in the germline V gene (reference sequence). CDR3 size: 11 residues. CDR3 protein: CASSYLNEQFF. CDR3 nucleotides: TGTGCCAGCAGTTACCTGAATGAGCAGTTCTTC.

This clonotype was seen at least ten times. The rearrangement links TRBV20-1 to TRBJ2-7, with D possibly being TRBD1 or TRBD2 (6 bases each). The CDR3 is 14 residues long. Trimming shortened V by 0 bases and J by 5 bases, and 14 bases separated the two germline ends. From germline, CDR1 is DFQATT and CDR2 SNEGSKA (reference sequence). CDR3 region: CSAREGGLINEQYF. CDR3 nucleotides: TGCAGTGCTAGAGAAGGGGGGCTGATCAACGAGCAGTACTTC.

This clonotype was seen a handful of times. As DNA, the CDR3 is TGCGCCAGCAGCTTGGAACAGGGGGCGGCCGAGCAGTACTTC. Translating gives CASSLEQGAAEQYF. The chain carries TRBV5-1 and TRBJ2-7; 9 nucleotides agree with TRBD1. Trimming removed 0 bases from V and 6 bases from J; junction bases left unmatched: 4. Germline V gene sequence: CDR1 SGHRS, CDR2 YFSETQ. There are 14 residues in the CDR3.

The V call is TRBV12-3 or TRBV12-4, the J call TRBJ2-3, with 7 positions matching TRBD2. The CDR3 length is 17 residues. V was clipped by 3 bases and J by 0 bases; unmatched bases: 9. This CDR3 reads CASSFQRGYSSTDTQYF. CDR3 coding DNA: TGTGCCAGCAGTTTTCAGCGGGGCTATTCTAGCACAGATACGCAGTATTTT.

The chain uses TRBV9 and TRBJ1-5, with TRBD1 identical over 9 bases. J lost 5 bases, V lost 8 bases, and 5 bases had no gene match. Germline loops: CDR1 SGDLS, CDR2 YYNGEE. The CDR3 contains 13 residues. In DNA form, the CDR3 reads TGTGCCAGTTACCGGGACAGGGATCAGCCCCAGCATTTT. This gives the protein CASYRDRDQPQHF.

This clonotype was counted many times. The chain is built from TRBV5-6 and TRBJ2-4, with D tentatively TRBD1 (7 bases). The CDR3 consists of 14 residues. Germline V gene data show CDR1 as SGHDT and CDR2 as YYEEEE. With 6 bases removed from V and 7 bases from J, the gap between germline ends came to 17 bases. CDR3 protein: CASNSDREENIQYF. CDR3 nucleotides: TGTGCCAGCAACTCAGACAGGGAGGAGAACATTCAGTACTTC.

The genes are TRBV20-1 and TRBJ2-7; D possibly corresponds to TRBD2 (5 bases). Per the germline V gene, CDR1 is DFQATT and CDR2 is SNEGSKA (reference sequence). The CDR3 extends over 15 amino acids. Trimming cost V 5 bases and J 0 bases, with 17 bases left between them. The CDR3 loop reads CSAGGAMAVSYEQYF. CDR3 DNA: TGCAGTGCTGGAGGAGCAATGGCAGTCTCCTACGAGCAGTACTTC.

The genes are TRBV5-1 and TRBJ2-7, with TRBD1 identical over 7 bases. Germline V lookup: CDR1 SGHRS, CDR2 YFSETQ. The CDR3 length is 15 residues. With V trimmed by 4 bases and J by 5 bases, 12 bases remained unmatched. CDR3 in amino acids: CASSALGGAEHEQYF. The CDR3 region has the DNA TGCGCCAGCAGCGCGTTAGGGGGCGCTGAACACGAGCAGTACTTC. Supplemented by reference TRBV5-1 and TRBJ2-7, the full variable domain reads KAGVTQTPRYLIKTRGQQVTLSCSPISGHRSVSWYQQTPGQGLQFLFEYFSETQRNKGNFPGRFSGRQFSNSRSEMNVSTLELGDSALYLCASSALGGAEHEQYFGPGTRLTVT.

This clonotype was seen a handful of times. The V gene is TRBV20-1, the J gene TRBJ2-7, with TRBD2 matching 11 bases. Looked up from germline, CDR1 is DFQATT and CDR2 is SNEGSKA (reference sequence). The CDR3 loop spans 17 amino acids. With 0 bases clipped from V and 4 bases from J, the junction kept 11 bases outside the gene matches. CDR3 sequence (DNA): TGCAGTGCTAGAGATGATAGCGGGAGGGCCAGCCCGTACGAGCAGTACTTC. This codes for CSARDDSGRASPYEQYF.

The sample holds a few counts of this clonotype. The chain uses TRBV11-2 and TRBJ1-3; D unresolved. The CDR3 length is 17 residues. V lost 1 base and J lost 1, with 14 bases in between. Germline V CDR1 and CDR2: SGHAT, FQNNGV. The CDR3 region has the DNA TGTGCCAGCAGCTTAGGACGGCGTAGTATGTCTGGAAACACCATATATTTT. Protein sequence: CASSLGRRSMSGNTIYF.

This clonotype appeared a few times. The V gene is TRBV29-1, the J gene TRBJ2-7, with a tentative D call TRBD2 (6 bases). V lost 4 bases, J lost 3 bases, and 10 bases lay in between. CDR3 length equals 12 residues. Per germline, CDR1 SQVTM and CDR2 ANQGSEA. CDR3 bases: TGCAGCGTTGGGGGGGAGAGCTACGAGCAGTACTTC. Protein sequence: CSVGGESYEQYF.

This clonotype was seen more than once but under ten times. The rearrangement links TRBV6-1 to TRBJ2-3, with 7 bases fitting TRBD2. The V gene end was trimmed by 3 bases and the J gene end by 3 bases; junction bases not matched to a gene: 12. Per germline, CDR1 MNHNS and CDR2 SASEGT. The CDR3 contains 17 residues. CDR3 DNA sequence: TGTGCCAGCAGTGAGGTGTGGTTGGGGGGGAGTACAGATACGCAGTATTTT. Translated, it gives CASSEVWLGGSTDTQYF.

This chain connects TRBV20-1 to TRBJ2-7; D ambiguous. Looked up from germline, CDR1 is DFQATT and CDR2 is SNEGSKA (reference sequence). The ends were cut back, 0 bases at V and 2 bases at J, with 14 bases in the middle. The CDR3 is made up of 15 amino acids. CDR3 bases: TGCAGTGCTAGAGATCTGGGATTACCCCCCTACGAGCAGTACTTC. As protein: CSARDLGLPPYEQYF.

The sample holds many counts of this clonotype. The chain recombines TRBV11-2 with TRBJ2-7; no definite D call. Per the germline V gene, CDR1 is SGHAT and CDR2 is FQNNGV. The V gene lost 5 bases and the J gene lost 7 bases, with 9 bases spanning the gap. This CDR3 comprises 11 residues. The CDR3: CASSKVWEQYF. The CDR3 bases are TGTGCCAGCAGCAAAGTGTGGGAGCAGTACTTC.

The V gene is TRBV12-3 or TRBV12-4, the J gene TRBJ2-7, with 8 bases that match TRBD2. The V segment lost 1 base and the J segment 5 bases; nucleotides outside the gene matches: 4. The CDR3 totals 14 residues. As DNA, the CDR3 is TGTGCCAGCAGTTTAGGCCTAGCGGGCGACGAGCAGTACTTC. As protein: CASSLGLAGDEQYF.

This clonotype was counted between two and nine times. DNA for the CDR3: TGTGCCAGCAGTCTCCACACCGAGCAAGAGACCCAGTACTTC. It yields the protein CASSLHTEQETQYF. The gene calls are TRBV12-3 or TRBV12-4 and TRBJ2-5; D not resolved. With 5 bases removed from V and 2 bases from J, the gap between germline ends came to 12 bases. The CDR3 spans 14 residues.

Details on this clonotype: One base away lies a much larger clone, so this may be a sequencing read error. The gene calls are TRBV5-1 and TRBJ2-1; perhaps TRBD1 as D (5 bases). CDR1 is SGHRS, CDR2 YFSETQ, per germline. The CDR3 is 15 residues long. CDR3 loop: CDSSPPGSPYNEQFF. For the CDR3, the DNA is TGCGACAGCAGCCCCCCAGGGTCCCCCTACAATGAGCAGTTCTTC. Variable domain in full (rest from reference TRBV5-1 and TRBJ2-1): KAGVTQTPRYLIKTRGQQVTLSCSPISGHRSVSWYQQTPGQGLQFLFEYFSETQRNKGNFPGRFSGRQFSNSRSEMNVSTLELGDSALYLCDSSPPGSPYNEQFFGPGTRLTVL.

The chain joins TRBV30 to TRBJ2-1; 7 nucleotides line up with TRBD1. CDR1 GTSNPN and CDR2 SVGIG come from the germline V gene (reference sequence). CDR3 length: 12 residues. Germline trimming cut 1 base from V and 12 bases from J; bases unmatched to any gene: 6. The CDR3 loop reads CAWSASGTVQFF. The CDR3 region has the DNA TGTGCCTGGAGTGCATCCGGGACAGTGCAGTTCTTC.

The chain recombines TRBV7-9 with TRBJ2-1; D could derive from TRBD1 or TRBD2 (6 bases each). Trimming pared 0 bases from V and 7 bases from J, leaving 13 bases between. The CDR3 is 15 residues long. Germline V gene lookup returns CDR1 SEHNR and CDR2 FQNEAQ (reference sequence). CDR3 sequence: CASSLALGGGNEQFF. CDR3 bases: TGTGCCAGCAGCTTAGCGCTAGGGGGAGGAAATGAGCAGTTCTTC.